These 32 T cell receptor beta chains originate from one sample sequenced in a study of blood T cell repertoires in COVID-19. The protocol was immunoSEQ multiplex PCR, while the TCRdb copy is restricted to in-frame clones and leaves out a portion. The table records fewer than 95,000 clones, approximately 89% of them present only once. Sequencing was performed on peripheral blood. These receptors all come from a man aged 60-69 years with acute or convalescent COVID-19.

DNA for the CDR3: TGCGCCAGCAGCTGGACAGGGGACGTGGACACTGAAGCTTTCTTT. Protein: CASSWTGDVDTEAFF. This chain links TRBV5-1 with TRBJ1-1, with 9 bases lining up with TRBD1. Germline CDR1 and CDR2: SGHRS and YFSETQ. CDR3 size: 15 residues. V shed 3 bases, J shed 3 bases, and the junction held 6 bases outside the gene matches.

The V and J genes are TRBV19 and TRBJ2-1, with TRBD1 matching over 10 bases. Germline loops: CDR1 LNHDA, CDR2 SQIVND (reference sequence). The CDR3 is made up of 12 amino acids. The J segment lost 13 bases and the V segment lost 5 bases, leaving 5 bases of the junction unmatched. CDR3 sequence: CASSFRDRGQFF. CDR3 DNA: TGTGCCAGTAGTTTCCGGGACAGGGGACAGTTCTTC.

The V and J genes are TRBV21-1 and TRBJ1-2; TRBD1, the D gene given by the table, was not confirmed from the DNA. TRBV21-1 represents a pseudogene. This CDR3 has 14 residues. The CDR3 sequence is CASSKGQSNYGYTF. The CDR3 nucleotides read TGTGCCAGCAGCAAGGGACAGTCAAACTATGGCTACACCTTC.

The chain links TRBV3-1 (or the pseudogene TRBV3-2) to TRBJ2-6; D is ambiguous. Germline CDR1 reads LGHDT; CDR2 reads YNNKEL (reference sequence). The V end lost 1 base, the J end lost 0 bases, and 7 bases lay between the germline ends. CDR3 length: 16 residues. CDR3 sequence: CASSQGLSSGANVLTF. The CDR3 DNA sequence: TGTGCCAGCAGCCAAGGACTGTCCTCTGGGGCCAACGTCCTGACTTTC.

The V call is TRBV28, the J call TRBJ1-2; 10 bases align to TRBD1. Germline V gives CDR1 MDHEN, CDR2 SYDVKM. This CDR3 has 14 amino acids. The V segment lost 7 bases and the J segment 5 bases; nucleotides outside the gene matches: 7. The CDR3 reads CASMATGGWYGYTF. The CDR3 nucleotides read TGTGCCAGCATGGCGACAGGGGGCTGGTATGGCTACACCTTC.

The chain links TRBV3-1 (or the pseudogene TRBV3-2) to TRBJ1-3, with TRBD1 as a possible D gene (5 bases). In germline, CDR1 is LGHDT, CDR2 YNNKEL (reference sequence). There are 15 residues in the CDR3. V shed 7 bases and J shed 2 bases, with 15 bases lying between them. The CDR3 spells CASTPRRGAGNTIYF. In nucleotides, the CDR3 is TGTGCCAGCACCCCGCGACGGGGGGCTGGAAACACCATATATTTT.

The V call is TRBV19, the J call TRBJ1-1; weak D call: TRBD1 (6 bases). V was shortened by 6 bases and J by 0 bases, with 14 bases between the two germline ends. Germline V lookup: CDR1 LNHDA, CDR2 SQIVND (reference sequence). CDR3 length: 15 amino acids. DNA of the CDR3: TGTGCCAGTAGACTAACAGGGTTGCTGAACACTGAAGCTTTCTTT. Protein: CASRLTGLLNTEAFF. Supplemented by reference TRBV19 and TRBJ1-1, the full variable domain reads DGGITQSPKYLFRKEGQNVTLSCEQNLNHDAMYWYRQDPGQGLRLIYYSQIVNDFQKGDIAEGYSVSREKKESFPLTVTSAQKNPTAFYLCASRLTGLLNTEAFFGQGTRLTVV.

There are a few counts of this clone. In DNA form, the CDR3 reads TGTGCCAGCAGCTCCCAATCTAGCGCCCACAATGAGCAGTTCTTC. Translating it yields CASSSQSSAHNEQFF. V gene TRBV13 combines with J gene TRBJ2-1; D might be TRBD2 (6 bases). Looked up from germline, CDR1 is PRHDT and CDR2 is FYEKMQ (reference sequence). Trimming took off 4 bases at V and 5 bases at J, with 15 bases between the two ends. The CDR3 covers 15 residues.

The V gene is TRBV18, the J gene TRBJ2-7, with 10 bases lining up with TRBD1. The CDR3 is made up of 16 amino acids. Per germline, CDR1 KGHSH and CDR2 LQKENI. V dropped 6 bases and J dropped 2; count of bases not matched to a gene: 10. In DNA, the CDR3 is TGTGCCAGCTCGGCGGGGGTAGGACAGGGGGCCTACGAGCAGTACTTC. Its protein is CASSAGVGQGAYEQYF.

This clone appeared a few times. The chain links TRBV5-5 to TRBJ1-2; D remains ambiguous. Germline V gene sequence: CDR1 SGHKS, CDR2 YYEKEE (reference sequence). The CDR3 is 12 amino acids. Trimming removed 3 bases from V and 4 bases from J, with 7 bases in between. The CDR3 here is CASSYLIYGYTF. The CDR3 bases are TGTGCCAGCAGCTACCTAATCTATGGCTACACCTTC.

The J gene is TRBJ2-3, the V gene TRBV30; no firm D call. V gave up 2 bases and J gave up 6 bases, with 12 bases separating them. This CDR3 comprises 13 residues. Germline V gene lookup returns CDR1 GTSNPN and CDR2 SVGIG (reference sequence). CDR3 protein: CAWSSTLRDTQYF. The CDR3 DNA is TGTGCCTGGAGTAGCACGTTGAGGGATACGCAGTATTTT. Full variable domain (rest looked up from reference TRBV30 and TRBJ2-3): SQTIHQWPATLVQPVGSPLSLECTVEGTSNPNLYWYRQAAGRGLQLLFYSVGIGQISSEVPQNLSASRPQDRQFILSSKKLLLSDSGFYLCAWSSTLRDTQYFGPGTRLTVL.

The V gene is TRBV3-1 (or the pseudogene TRBV3-2), the J gene TRBJ1-2; tentative D call: TRBD1 (6 bases). The germline V gene has CDR1 LGHDT and CDR2 YNNKEL (reference sequence). This CDR3 contains 12 residues. Trimming removed 6 bases from V and 7 bases from J, with 12 bases in between. CDR3 in amino acids: CASRGTGTGYTF. The CDR3 DNA reads TGTGCCAGCAGGGGTACAGGGACTGGCTACACCTTC.

This sequence joins TRBV4-1 and TRBJ2-3; TRBD2 might be the D (6 bases). V was pared by 1 base and J by 5 bases, with 19 bases between. The germline V gene has CDR1 MGHRA and CDR2 YSYEKL. The CDR3 loop spans 17 amino acids. The CDR3 spells CASSQVTSGRREDTQYF. The CDR3 region has the DNA TGCGCCAGCAGCCAAGTGACGAGTGGGAGGCGGGAAGATACGCAGTATTTT.

This rearrangement joins TRBV10-3 to TRBJ2-7; 7 nucleotides align to TRBD2. CDR3 length: 15 amino acids. V lost 4 bases, J lost 3 bases, and 9 bases stayed unmatched. Germline CDR1 ENHRY, CDR2 SYGVKD. CDR3 loop: CAISGGGRFIYEQYF. The CDR3 region has the DNA TGTGCCATCAGTGGTGGCGGGAGATTTATCTACGAGCAGTACTTC.

The chain has TRBV2 and TRBJ2-5; 7 nucleotides agree with TRBD1. V shed 6 bases, J shed 3 bases, and the junction held 7 bases outside the gene matches. Germline lookup yields CDR1 SNHLY and CDR2 FYNNEI. This CDR3 spans 14 amino acids. CDR3: CASSETGPEETQYF. The CDR3, as DNA: TGTGCCAGCAGCGAGACAGGGCCGGAAGAGACCCAGTACTTC. The whole variable domain, filled in from reference TRBV2 and TRBJ2-5, reads EPEVTQTPSHQVTQMGQEVILRCVPISNHLYFYWYRQILGQKVEFLVSFYNNEISEKSEIFDDQFSVERPDGSNFTLKIRSTKLEDSAMYFCASSETGPEETQYFGPGTRLLVL.

V is TRBV4-2 and J is TRBJ1-6, with a possible D match to TRBD1 (5 bases). The germline V gene encodes CDR1 LGHNA and CDR2 YNFKEQ. V was pared by 0 bases and J by 0 bases, with 15 bases between. CDR3 length: 19 amino acids. The CDR3 loop is CASSQDGQGPSSYNSPLHF. The DNA for the CDR3 is TGTGCCAGCAGCCAAGATGGGCAGGGTCCGAGCTCCTATAATTCACCCCTCCACTTT.

This chain uses TRBV5-8 with TRBJ1-6; no reliable D call. The CDR3 runs to 14 residues. Germline lookup yields CDR1 SGHTS and CDR2 YDEGEE. The V end was cut by 1 base, the J end by 6 bases, with 8 bases between. This CDR3 reads CASSLSLSNSPLHF. Written as DNA, the CDR3 is TGTGCCAGCAGCTTGTCGCTGAGTAATTCACCCCTCCACTTT. Looking up the rest from reference TRBV5-8 and TRBJ1-6 gives the full variable domain: EAGVTQSPTHLIKTRGQQATLRCSPISGHTSVYWYQQALGLGLQFLLWYDEGEERNRGNFPPRFSGRQFPNYSSELNVNALELEDSALYLCASSLSLSNSPLHFGNGTRLTVT.

Note on this clone: Other DNA sequences in the sample encode the same CDR3. This chain links TRBV10-3 with TRBJ1-2, with a weak D call TRBD1 (6 bases). CDR1 is ENHRY, CDR2 SYGVKD, per germline. V dropped 3 bases and J dropped 2 bases, with 10 bases sitting between them. CDR3 length: 14 amino acids. The CDR3 DNA sequence: TGTGCCATCAGTGACGGGGACACGAACTATGGCTACACCTTC. This sequence encodes CAISDGDTNYGYTF.

The J gene is TRBJ2-3, the V gene TRBV2; D is possibly TRBD2 (5 bases). This CDR3 is built from 14 residues. Trimming took off 7 bases at V and 5 bases at J, with 16 bases between the two ends. CDR1 is SNHLY, CDR2 FYNNEI, per germline. CDR3: CASNPASRVDTQYF. The CDR3 DNA reads as TGTGCCAGCAATCCCGCTAGCCGGGTAGATACGCAGTATTTT. Full variable domain (rest looked up from reference TRBV2 and TRBJ2-3): EPEVTQTPSHQVTQMGQEVILRCVPISNHLYFYWYRQILGQKVEFLVSFYNNEISEKSEIFDDQFSVERPDGSNFTLKIRSTKLEDSAMYFCASNPASRVDTQYFGPGTRLTVL.

The chain carries TRBV6-1 and TRBJ1-2, with TRBD1 matching 7 bases. The CDR3 loop spans 14 amino acids. Trimming removed 0 bases from V and 4 bases from J; junction bases left unmatched: 2. Germline-derived CDR1 and CDR2 are MNHNS and SASEGT. The CDR3 sequence: CASSEAGTAYGYTF. DNA for the CDR3: TGTGCCAGCAGTGAAGCCGGGACAGCCTATGGCTACACCTTC.

The V gene is TRBV14, the J gene TRBJ2-5, with D possibly TRBD1 on 5 matching bases. Germline V gene sequence: CDR1 SGHDN, CDR2 FVKESK. Trimming pared 6 bases from V and 9 bases from J, leaving 20 bases between. This CDR3 spans 14 amino acids. CDR3: CASSPRQLNVAQYF. Here the CDR3 DNA reads TGTGCCAGCAGTCCCAGACAGCTCAATGTGGCCCAGTACTTC. The variable domain in full, with the rest retrieved from reference TRBV14 and TRBJ2-5, is EAGVTQFPSHSVIEKGQTVTLRCDPISGHDNLYWYRRVMGKEIKFLLHFVKESKQDESGMPNNRFLAERTGGTYSTLKVQPAELEDSGVYFCASSPRQLNVAQYFGPGTRLLVL.

The chain uses TRBV11-3 and TRBJ1-1, with TRBD1 identical over 7 bases. CDR3 length equals 14 residues. V lost 5 bases and J lost 1; bases outside the gene matches: 4. CDR1 and CDR2 from the germline V gene are SGHNT and YENEEA. Here the CDR3 reads CASSPGGRNTEAFF. The DNA of the CDR3 is TGTGCCAGCAGCCCAGGGGGACGGAACACTGAAGCTTTCTTT. The whole variable domain, remainder taken from reference TRBV11-3 and TRBJ1-1, is EAGVVQSPRYKIIEKKQPVAFWCNPISGHNTLYWYLQNLGQGPELLIRYENEEAVDDSQLPKDRFSAERLKGVDSTLKIQPAELGDSAVYLCASSPGGRNTEAFFGQGTRLTVV.

This clone came up once. The J gene is TRBJ2-2, the V gene TRBV7-2; unclear D gene. The CDR3 runs to 14 residues. CDR1 is SGHTA and CDR2 is FQGNSA in the germline V gene. V was trimmed by 1 base and J by 5 bases, leaving 8 bases between them. CDR3 DNA: TGTGCCAGCAGCTTAGGACTCCCGACCGGGGAGCTGTTTTTT. Translated, it gives CASSLGLPTGELFF.

The chain joins TRBV24-1 to TRBJ2-5; maybe TRBD1 (5 bases). The CDR3 has 13 amino acids. Germline CDR1 and CDR2: KGHDR and SFDVKD. V shed 10 bases and J shed 0 bases, with 11 bases lying between them. Here the CDR3 reads CATADSYQETQYF. Written as DNA, the CDR3 is TGTGCCACAGCAGACAGCTACCAAGAGACCCAGTACTTC.

This chain connects TRBV30 to TRBJ1-4; possible D gene TRBD1, 6 bases. Trimming left V 4 bases short and J 2 bases short, with 26 bases between. The germline gives CDR1 GTSNPN, CDR2 SVGIG (reference sequence). This CDR3 spans 19 amino acids. The CDR3 nucleotides are TGTGCCTGGATGGTTCGGCGACAGGCGCACTTCGATACTAATGAAAAACTGTTTTTT. This codes for CAWMVRRQAHFDTNEKLFF.

This rearrangement joins TRBV6-5 to TRBJ1-2; 12 nucleotides align to TRBD1. From germline, CDR1 is MNHEY and CDR2 SVGAGI. The CDR3 consists of 15 residues. J was trimmed by 6 bases and V by 2 bases; bases with no gene match: 4. CDR3 loop: CASSYGGQGADGYTF. The CDR3 DNA is TGTGCCAGCAGTTACGGGGGACAGGGGGCGGATGGCTACACCTTC.

The CDR3 is CASSINDRFEGYTF. Here the CDR3 DNA reads TGTGCCAGTAGTATAAACGACAGGTTTGAAGGCTACACCTTC. This chain joins TRBV19 and TRBJ1-2, with D possibly matching TRBD1 (6 bases). Trimming took off 2 bases at V and 8 bases at J, with 15 bases between the two ends. The CDR3 length is 14 residues. Germline V CDR1 and CDR2: LNHDA, SQIVND (reference sequence).

The genes are TRBV6-1 and TRBJ1-3; no clear D. V lost 0 bases to trimming and J lost 9 bases, with 9 bases between them. CDR3 length: 13 amino acids. Per germline, CDR1 MNHNS and CDR2 SASEGT. CDR3 loop: CASSEALGGTIYF. The DNA for the CDR3 is TGTGCCAGCAGTGAAGCGCTAGGAGGCACCATATATTTT.

This clone appeared once. The chain links TRBV28 to TRBJ1-5; possibly TRBD1 for D (6 bases). The CDR3 spans 13 residues. In germline, CDR1 is MDHEN, CDR2 SYDVKM. V was clipped by 7 bases and J by 7 bases, with 14 bases between them. Here the CDR3 reads CASTTGGHQPQHF. Written as DNA, the CDR3 is TGTGCCAGCACAACGGGGGGGCACCAGCCCCAGCATTTT.

The rearrangement links TRBV7-3 to TRBJ1-5; D remains unclear. With 5 bases removed from V and 4 bases from J, the gap between germline ends came to 9 bases. The germline V gene encodes CDR1 SGHTA and CDR2 FQGTGA. There are 13 residues in the CDR3. CDR3 loop: CASSTTANQPQHF. CDR3 in DNA: TGTGCCAGCAGCACAACAGCAAATCAGCCCCAGCATTTT.

This chain connects TRBV10-3 to TRBJ1-1; D possibly corresponds to TRBD1 (6 bases). The CDR3 spans 13 residues. Trimming removed 4 bases from V and 4 bases from J, with 10 bases in between. CDR1 is ENHRY, CDR2 SYGVKD, per germline. This CDR3 is CAISAGVATEAFF. CDR3 nucleotides: TGTGCCATCAGTGCAGGGGTGGCCACTGAAGCTTTCTTT.

The rearrangement uses TRBV15 and TRBJ1-1; 12 nucleotides line up with TRBD1. The trim removed 3 bases at V and 10 bases at J, leaving 12 bases unmatched. CDR1 is LNHNV and CDR2 is YYDKDF in the germline V gene (reference sequence). The CDR3 is 16 amino acids. The CDR3 region is CATSRITGTGGQRAFF. As DNA, the CDR3 is TGTGCCACCAGCAGGATCACCGGGACAGGGGGCCAAAGAGCTTTCTTT. The variable domain in full, completed from reference TRBV15 and TRBJ1-1, reads DAMVIQNPRYQVTQFGKPVTLSCSQTLNHNVMYWYQQKSSQAPKLLFHYYDKDFNNEADTPDNFQSRRPNTSFCFLDIRSPGLGDTAMYLCATSRITGTGGQRAFFGQGTRLTVV.